Below are 32 T cell receptor delta chains sequenced from a single sample in a study of gamma-delta T cells after stem cell transplantation. TCRdb re-analyzed the RT-PCR reads via CATT. There are 10,000 to 13,000 delta-chain clones in the sample; approximately 38% occur only once, and roughly 2.8% lies in the top ten. Sequenced material: gamma-delta T cells. All receptors come from a human donor. It is not recorded whose cells these are; they may come from a transplant donor.

By frequency in the sample, this clone is medium-sized. This chain uses TRDV2 with TRDJ3; the D gene is possibly TRDD3 (5 bases). This CDR3 has 17 residues. Per the germline V gene, CDR1 is GEAIGNYY and CDR2 is EKD. Trimming removed 3 bases from V and 0 bases from J, with 11 bases in between. The DNA for the CDR3 is TGTGCCTGTGACGCGGGGGGGTCCTCCTGGGACACCCGACAGATGTTTTTC. This codes for CACDAGGSSWDTRQMFF.

To note about this clone: A read error may explain this, as a much larger clone is one base away. In DNA, the CDR3 is TGTGCCTGTGACACCGAGGGGAGGCTCCATACTGGGGGATACGGAGGACTCATCTTT. It is translated as CACDTEGRLHTGGYGGLIF. The gene calls are TRDV2 and TRDJ1, with 13 bases lining up with TRDD3. V trimming: 0 bases; J trimming: 10 bases; junction bases outside the gene matches: 19. Germline values: CDR1 GEAIGNYY, CDR2 EKD. The CDR3 runs 19 residues.

The V call is TRDV1, the J call TRDJ1; tentatively, D is TRDD2 or TRDD3 (8 bases each). The CDR3 has 20 amino acids. The germline V gene has CDR1 TSWWSYY and CDR2 QGS. V shed 2 bases and J shed 0 bases, with 25 bases lying between them. The CDR3 sequence is CALGESWTSYWGFDTDKLIF. DNA for the CDR3: TGTGCTCTTGGGGAATCATGGACTTCCTACTGGGGGTTCGACACCGATAAACTCATCTTT.

The V call is TRDV2, the J call TRDJ3; 9 positions agree with TRDD3. Germline assignment: CDR1 GEAIGNYY and CDR2 EKD. The V and J ends lost 0 bases and 2 bases, in that order; junction bases with no gene match: 4. The CDR3 loop spans 18 amino acids. The DNA for the CDR3 is TGTGCCTGTGACACCTTACTGGGGGAGACCTGGGACACCCGACAGATGTTTTTC. It is translated as CACDTLLGETWDTRQMFF.

This clone was counted only a few times. The V call is TRDV1, the J call TRDJ1; TRDD2 might be the D (9 bases). The CDR3 totals 24 residues. Trimming stripped 1 base from V and 0 bases from J, with 36 bases between. The germline V gene encodes CDR1 TSWWSYY and CDR2 QGS. The CDR3 loop is CALGERGGPSYLLLGAEDTDKLIF. CDR3 sequence (DNA): TGTGCTCTTGGGGAACGAGGGGGTCCTTCCTACCTTTTACTGGGGGCCGAAGACACCGATAAACTCATCTTT.

Within the sample, this clone is medium-sized. Additional DNA sequences in this sample encode the identical CDR3. The V call is TRDV2, the J call TRDJ4; weak D call: TRDD3 (5 bases). This CDR3 comprises 12 residues. The ends were cut back, 0 bases at V and 7 bases at J, with 11 bases in the middle. Germline V gene data show CDR1 as GEAIGNYY and CDR2 as EKD. CDR3 DNA: TGTGCCTGTGACACCGGGCGGGGGCACCTGATCTTT. It specifies CACDTGRGHLIF.

The chain has TRDV1 and TRDJ1; 12 bases are shared with TRDD3. Germline CDR1 is TSWWSYY and CDR2 is QGS. This CDR3 has 20 amino acids. J gave up 3 bases and V 4 bases, and 18 bases lay outside the gene matches. CDR3 sequence (DNA): TGTGCTCTTGGGGCCGGGACAATCATTTACTGGGGGATACAGCCCGATAAACTCATCTTT. This gives the protein CALGAGTIIYWGIQPDKLIF.

As concerns this clone: A single base separates this from a much larger clone, so it may be a read error. Distinct nucleotide sequences in the sample also encode this CDR3. This chain joins TRDV2 and TRDJ2, with D perhaps matching TRDD3 (6 bases). Germline CDR1 reads GEAIGNYY; CDR2 reads EKD. The CDR3 contains 17 residues. CDR3 coding DNA: TGTGCCTGTGACACTGGGGGCCGACTATCTTTGACCGCACAACTCTTCTTT. Residues: CACDTGGRLSLTAQLFF.

The rearrangement links TRDV1 to TRDJ1, with 10 bases fitting TRDD3. CDR1 and CDR2 from the germline V gene are TSWWSYY and QGS. The CDR3 has 19 residues. V gave up 8 bases and J gave up 0 bases; unmatched junction bases: 18. The CDR3 loop is CALCGRKTGGYGYTDKLIF. The CDR3, as DNA: TGTGCTCTTTGCGGTCGGAAAACCGGGGGATACGGGTACACCGATAAACTCATCTTT.

V is TRDV3 and J is TRDJ1; 9 bases are shared with TRDD3. Trimming cost V 1 base and J 0 bases; bases outside gene matches: 21. CDR1 is TVYSNPD, CDR2 GDNSRS, per germline (reference sequence). This CDR3 contains 20 residues. The CDR3, as DNA: TGTGCCTTTACCAACATCCGTACTGGGGGACCGGGACGATACACCGATAAACTCATCTTT. The encoded protein is CAFTNIRTGGPGRYTDKLIF.

The chain uses TRDV3 and TRDJ1, with 8 bases lining up with TRDD2. CDR3 length: 18 amino acids. The V segment lost 4 bases and the J segment 0 bases; nucleotides outside the gene matches: 19. Germline V gives CDR1 TVYSNPD, CDR2 GDNSRS (reference sequence). CDR3 DNA: TGTGCCTCAGTACTCTTCCTACAAGCGGGACCTCACACCGATAAACTCATCTTT. Translation: CASVLFLQAGPHTDKLIF.

The chain uses TRDV2 and TRDJ1; 13 bases fit TRDD3. CDR3 length: 19 residues. Germline assignment: CDR1 GEAIGNYY and CDR2 EKD. V lost 5 bases, J lost 2 bases, and 16 bases stayed unmatched. In DNA form, the CDR3 reads TGTGCCTGTGGGCACTGGTACTGGGGGATACGCCGGCGAACCGATAAACTCATCTTT. Encoded protein: CACGHWYWGIRRRTDKLIF.

Sample share makes this clone medium-sized. The rearrangement uses TRDV2 and TRDJ2; 11 bases map to TRDD3. This CDR3 has 16 residues. Losses at the gene ends were 0 bases for V and 6 bases for J; bases not matched to a gene: 5. Germline CDR1 and CDR2: GEAIGNYY and EKD. CDR3 protein: CACDTVLGDNPAQLFF. The CDR3 DNA follows: TGTGCCTGTGACACCGTACTGGGGGATAATCCAGCACAACTCTTCTTT.

This chain links TRDV1 with TRDJ1, with 9 positions matching TRDD3. The CDR3 totals 17 residues. With V trimmed by 3 bases and J by 4 bases, 12 bases remained unmatched. Germline V gives CDR1 TSWWSYY, CDR2 QGS. The CDR3 sequence is CALGDPRSRGYDDKLIF. CDR3 bases: TGTGCTCTTGGGGATCCCAGGTCTCGGGGATACGACGATAAACTCATCTTT.

This clone was seen a few times. The V call is TRDV3, the J call TRDJ1; TRDD3 aligns across 7 bases. This CDR3 has 15 amino acids. V shed 5 bases, J shed 5 bases, and the junction held 17 bases outside the gene matches. Germline V gene sequence: CDR1 TVYSNPD, CDR2 GDNSRS (reference sequence). CDR3 protein: CASQAATLWGDKLIF. As DNA, the CDR3 is TGTGCCAGCCAGGCGGCCACCCTCTGGGGGGATAAACTCATCTTT. Full variable domain (rest looked up from reference TRDV3 and TRDJ1): CDKVTQSSPDQTVASGSEVVLLCTYDTVYSNPDLFWYRIRPDYSFQFVFYGDNSRSEGADFTQGRFSVKHILTQKAFHLVISPVRTEDSATYYCASQAATLWGDKLIFGKGTRVTVEP.

This chain uses TRDV1 with TRDJ1, with D tentatively TRDD3 (8 bases). This CDR3 comprises 23 residues. Per the germline V gene, CDR1 is TSWWSYY and CDR2 is QGS. V lost 4 bases to trimming and J lost 0 bases, with 36 bases between them. The CDR3, as DNA: TGTGCTCTTGGGGGACTTTCCTACGTCCTCCGTACTGGGGGTCTTTGTTACACCGATAAACTCATCTTT. Its protein is CALGGLSYVLRTGGLCYTDKLIF.

The genes are TRDV3 and TRDJ1; TRDD3 is a possible D gene (6 bases). CDR1 and CDR2 (germline): TVYSNPD, GDNSRS (reference sequence). This CDR3 is built from 12 residues. CDR3 amino acids: CAAALGERVLIF. CDR3 DNA: TGTGCAGCCGCACTGGGTGAAAGGGTCCTCATCTTT.

As concerns this clone: The protein listed by TCRdb differs at residue 5 from the translated DNA, so the DNA translation is shown. The chain recombines TRDV2 with TRDJ1; no reliable D call. The V and J ends lost 3 bases and 0 bases respectively, with 16 bases between them. Germline V gene lookup returns CDR1 GEAIGNYY and CDR2 EKD. The CDR3 extends over 16 amino acids. CDR3 loop: CACDAGIPYYTDKLIF. The CDR3, as DNA: TGTGCCTGTGACGCCGGAATTCCCTATTACACCGATAAACTCATCTTT.

This sequence joins TRDV1 and TRDJ1; 10 nucleotides line up with TRDD3. Germline loops: CDR1 TSWWSYY, CDR2 QGS. V was pared by 1 base and J by 3 bases, with 14 bases of the junction left unmatched. The length of the CDR3 is 19 residues. The CDR3, as DNA: TGTGCTCTTGGGGAACAGATGGCCTTTCACTGGGGGATGGCCGATAAACTCATCTTT. Its translation is CALGEQMAFHWGMADKLIF.

The rearrangement joins TRDV1 to TRDJ1; D might be TRDD3 (6 bases). CDR1 TSWWSYY and CDR2 QGS come from the germline V gene. Trimming took 11 bases from V and 2 from J, leaving 27 bases between them. CDR3 length: 17 residues. CDR3 loop: CATGRSAVGGWTDKLIF. CDR3 in DNA: TGTGCTACTGGCAGAAGCGCGGTGGGGGGCTGGACCGATAAACTCATCTTT.

This clone has just a few counts. The chain joins TRDV1 to TRDJ2; D may be TRDD3 (8 bases). Trimming took 0 bases from V and 0 from J, leaving 38 bases between them. The CDR3 totals 26 residues. CDR1 is TSWWSYY, CDR2 QGS, per germline. The CDR3 nucleotides read TGTGCTCTTGGGGAACTTCGGCCTTCCTCTGTACTGGGGGCTTCCGAGACTGTGGCTTTGACAGCACAACTCTTCTTT. Residues: CALGELRPSSVLGASETVALTAQLFF.

Remarks on this clone: At one end the junction does not follow the germline gene, possibly because of a read error. Other DNA sequences from this sample encode an identical CDR3 as well. This sequence joins TRDV1 and TRDJ1; 8 bases line up with TRDD3. Germline V CDR1 and CDR2: TSWWSYY, QGS. CDR3 size: 20 residues. The CDR3 DNA follows: TGTGCTCTTGGGGAACCCACTCCGGTACTGGGGGCTCCTCTGGCCGATAAGCTCATCTTT. It codes for CALGEPTPVLGAPLADKLIF.

With respect to this clone: The junction departs from germline at one end; a sequencing error may be responsible. The CDR3 loop is CACDTVRLGAPSCDTRQMFF. CDR3 DNA sequence: TGTGCCTGTGACACCGTAAGACTGGGGGCCCCCTCCTGTGACACCCGCCAGATGTTTTTC. This chain links TRDV2 with TRDJ3; 8 positions match TRDD3. Germline values: CDR1 GEAIGNYY, CDR2 EKD. The CDR3 consists of 20 residues.

This clone was seen only a few times. The gene calls are TRDV2 and TRDJ1, with 12 bases fitting TRDD3. V lost 3 bases to trimming and J lost 0 bases; unmatched junction nucleotides: 16. The V gene's germline CDR1 is GEAIGNYY and CDR2 EKD. The CDR3 is 20 residues long. CDR3 region: CACDAAGRLGDTPYTDKLIF. The DNA of the CDR3 is TGTGCCTGTGACGCGGCAGGGAGACTGGGGGATACCCCGTACACCGATAAACTCATCTTT.

V and J are TRDV2 and TRDJ3; 9 bases are shared with TRDD3. V trimming: 0 bases; J trimming: 0 bases; junction bases outside the gene matches: 11. The CDR3 has 21 residues. Germline assignment: CDR1 GEAIGNYY and CDR2 EKD. CDR3 amino acids: CACDTLLLGDPSSWDTRQMFF. The CDR3, as DNA: TGTGCCTGTGACACCCTTTTACTGGGGGACCCTAGCTCCTGGGACACCCGACAGATGTTTTTC.

J is TRDJ1 and V is TRDV1; maybe TRDD2 (5 bases). Germline CDR1 reads TSWWSYY; CDR2 reads QGS. V was cut by 0 bases and J by 0 bases, with 20 bases left in between. CDR3 length: 19 residues. This CDR3 is CALGELKTLPRSYTDKLIF. The CDR3 coding sequence is TGTGCTCTTGGGGAACTTAAAACCCTACCAAGGTCGTACACCGATAAACTCATCTTT.

This chain uses TRDV3 with TRDJ2; D is perhaps TRDD3 (5 bases). Germline loops: CDR1 TVYSNPD, CDR2 GDNSRS (reference sequence). V was trimmed by 2 bases and J by 13 bases, leaving 26 bases between them. The CDR3 is made up of 15 amino acids. The CDR3 DNA follows: TGTGCCTTTCCATCCGGTATACGGACCACATCACCACTCTTCTTT. Amino acid sequence: CAFPSGIRTTSPLFF.

The rearrangement joins TRDV1 to TRDJ1; 13 nucleotides match TRDD3. The germline V gene encodes CDR1 TSWWSYY and CDR2 QGS. The CDR3 is 25 amino acids. The J segment lost 0 bases and the V segment lost 2 bases, leaving 27 bases of the junction unmatched. This CDR3 reads CALGEEDKGSSLYWGIRLDTDKLIF. Here the CDR3 DNA reads TGTGCTCTTGGGGAAGAAGACAAAGGTTCTTCTTTGTACTGGGGGATACGGCTGGACACCGATAAACTCATCTTT.

The V gene is TRDV3, the J gene TRDJ1; 10 bases agree with TRDD3. The CDR3 spans 15 residues. Per the germline V gene, CDR1 is TVYSNPD and CDR2 is GDNSRS (reference sequence). V gave up 1 base and J gave up 3 bases; unmatched junction bases: 8. The CDR3, as DNA: TGTGCCTTTAAAGGGGGATACGCTTGCGCCGATAAACTCATCTTT. Protein: CAFKGGYACADKLIF.

The V and J genes are TRDV1 and TRDJ1; 13 bases line up with TRDD3. Germline loops: CDR1 TSWWSYY, CDR2 QGS. V lost 5 bases, J lost 7 bases, and 19 bases stayed unmatched. The CDR3 sequence is 19 residues long. This chain's CDR3 is CALGNPPGLGDTRATKLIF. The CDR3 bases are TGTGCTCTTGGGAATCCTCCGGGACTGGGGGATACGCGGGCAACTAAACTCATCTTT.

The gene calls are TRDV1 and TRDJ2; 8 bases line up with TRDD3. The V gene end was trimmed by 0 bases and the J gene end by 2 bases; junction bases not matched to a gene: 14. The length of the CDR3 is 20 residues. Germline assignment: CDR1 TSWWSYY and CDR2 QGS. CDR3 in DNA: TGTGCTCTTGGGGAACTCCCCCCTACGTACTGGGGGGCCTTGACAGCACAACTCTTCTTT. Protein sequence: CALGELPPTYWGALTAQLFF.

Regarding this clone: Just one base apart from a much larger clone, this may be a read error. Different DNA sequences within this sample yield the same CDR3. The chain links TRDV2 to TRDJ3; 7 bases are shared with TRDD3. The CDR3 runs 18 residues. The V and J ends lost 4 bases and 2 bases, in that order; junction bases with no gene match: 10. Germline V lookup: CDR1 GEAIGNYY, CDR2 EKD. The CDR3 nucleotides are TGTGCCTGTGAGGTGGGATACCGACCCCCCTGGGACACCCGACAGATGTTTTTC. This translates into CACEVGYRPPWDTRQMFF.